The next 13 T cell receptor beta chains were all read from a single sample in a study of graft-versus-host responses after intestinal transplantation. What these receptors recognize is not known. This table comes from immunoSEQ multiplex PCR, and its TCRdb copy is limited to in-frame clones, with some not included. The data hold 90,000 to 150,000 clones, with approximately 92% observed a single time. The sample consisted of unstimulated CD4+ T cells sorted from spleen or lymph node cells, taken before intestinal transplant. The receptors originated from a human donor who received an intestinal transplant.

CDR3 sequence reads: CASSYSRGEGNEQFF. Written as DNA, the CDR3 is TGTGCCAGCAGTTACTCGAGAGGCGAGGGGAATGAGCAGTTCTTC. V gene TRBV6-6 combines with J gene TRBJ2-1; D might be TRBD1 or TRBD2, each matching 5 bases. The CDR3 covers 15 residues. The V gene lost 0 bases and the J gene lost 7 bases, with 13 bases spanning the gap. CDR1 and CDR2 from the germline V gene are MNHNY and SVGAGI (reference sequence).

CDR3 bases: TGTGCCAGCAGCTTAGATCAGAGCTCCTACAATGAGCAGTTCTTC. Amino acid sequence: CASSLDQSSYNEQFF. This chain connects TRBV7-3 to TRBJ2-1; D unclear. There are 15 residues in the CDR3. The V gene lost 2 bases and the J gene lost 0 bases, with 8 bases spanning the gap. Germline-derived CDR1 and CDR2 are SGHTA and FQGTGA.

The chain recombines TRBV25-1 with TRBJ1-3; D call uncertain. Germline lookup yields CDR1 MGHDK and CDR2 SYGVNS. V was clipped by 10 bases and J by 0 bases, with 16 bases between them. The CDR3 spans 15 residues. Here the CDR3 reads CATRERMHSGNTIYF. The DNA for the CDR3 is TGTGCCACCCGGGAACGGATGCACTCTGGAAACACCATATATTTT.

The gene calls are TRBV11-2 and TRBJ2-7; D unresolved. This CDR3 contains 14 residues. Germline CDR1 reads SGHAT; CDR2 reads FQNNGV. The ends were cut back, 2 bases at V and 0 bases at J, with 8 bases in the middle. In DNA form, the CDR3 reads TGTGCCAGCAGCTTATGGCAAAACTCCTACGAGCAGTACTTC. Its translation is CASSLWQNSYEQYF.

This rearrangement joins TRBV28 to TRBJ2-1; 16 nucleotides match TRBD2. The V and J ends lost 5 bases and 7 bases, in that order; junction bases with no gene match: 8. Per the germline V gene, CDR1 is MDHEN and CDR2 is SYDVKM. The CDR3 is 17 residues long. The CDR3 coding sequence is TGTGCCAGCAGTCCATGGGGACTAGCGGGAGGGGGGAATGAGCAGTTCTTC. It yields the protein CASSPWGLAGGGNEQFF.

The J gene is TRBJ1-3, the V gene TRBV6-5; D is uncertain. Trimming took 5 bases from V and 0 from J, leaving 8 bases between them. The CDR3 is 14 amino acids. Per germline, CDR1 MNHEY and CDR2 SVGAGI. CDR3 nucleotide sequence: TGTGCCAGCAGTAAAGAGCTCTCTGGAAACACCATATATTTT. It translates to CASSKELSGNTIYF.

The chain links TRBV27 to TRBJ1-4; 8 bases align to TRBD1. Per germline, CDR1 MNHEY and CDR2 SMNVEV (reference sequence). CDR3 size: 13 residues. Germline trimming cut 3 bases from V and 8 bases from J; bases unmatched to any gene: 2. The CDR3 bases are TGTGCCAGCAGTTTCAGGGGGCGAGAAAAACTGTTTTTT. Its translation: CASSFRGREKLFF.

This clone was found once. The DNA for the CDR3 is TGTGCCAGCAGTTCCGACATTCGCTCCTACAATGAGCAGTTCTTC. Translated, it gives CASSSDIRSYNEQFF. The V gene is TRBV5-4, the J gene TRBJ2-1; D remains ambiguous. V was shortened by 5 bases and J by 0 bases, with 12 bases between the two germline ends. CDR1 is SGHNT, CDR2 YYREEE, per germline (reference sequence). The CDR3 consists of 15 residues. Filled out from reference TRBV5-4 and TRBJ2-1, the complete variable domain reads ETGVTQSPTHLIKTRGQQVTLRCSSQSGHNTVSWYQQALGQGPQFIFQYYREEENGRGNFPPRFSGLQFPNYSSELNVNALELDDSALYLCASSSDIRSYNEQFFGPGTRLTVL.

The V gene is TRBV30, the J gene TRBJ2-7; 10 nucleotides match TRBD2. Per germline, CDR1 GTSNPN and CDR2 SVGIG (reference sequence). CDR3 size: 15 residues. The V and J ends lost 2 bases and 4 bases, in that order; junction bases with no gene match: 8. CDR3 sequence reads: CAWSPTGLAWYEQYF. The CDR3 coding sequence is TGTGCCTGGAGTCCAACGGGACTAGCGTGGTACGAGCAGTACTTC. Drawing the rest from reference TRBV30 and TRBJ2-7, the complete variable domain is SQTIHQWPATLVQPVGSPLSLECTVEGTSNPNLYWYRQAAGRGLQLLFYSVGIGQISSEVPQNLSASRPQDRQFILSSKKLLLSDSGFYLCAWSPTGLAWYEQYFGPGTRLTVT.

This rearrangement joins TRBV7-9 to TRBJ2-7; 8 nucleotides agree with TRBD2. Germline trimming cut 7 bases from V and 2 bases from J; bases unmatched to any gene: 19. This CDR3 is built from 18 residues. From germline, CDR1 is SEHNR and CDR2 FQNEAQ (reference sequence). The CDR3 region is CASNPSGLAGLKTYEQYF. The CDR3 DNA sequence: TGTGCCAGCAACCCTTCGGGGCTAGCGGGTCTTAAAACCTACGAGCAGTACTTC.

The V gene is TRBV10-1, the J gene TRBJ2-5; 7 nucleotides line up with TRBD1. Germline CDR1 and CDR2: WNHNN and SYGVQD (reference sequence). Unmatched junction bases numbered 2, after V lost 3 bases and J lost 1 base. The CDR3 sequence is 14 residues long. CDR3 nucleotide sequence: TGCGCCAGCAGTGACCGACAGGGCCAAGAGACCCAGTACTTC. Its protein product is CASSDRQGQETQYF.

The chain combines TRBV7-9 with TRBJ2-1; the D gene is possibly TRBD1 (7 bases). CDR1 is SEHNR and CDR2 is FQNEAQ in the germline V gene (reference sequence). V was trimmed by 5 bases and J by 7 bases, leaving 27 bases between them. The CDR3 consists of 18 residues. The CDR3 loop reads CASSPDTKETGTGNEQFF. CDR3 coding DNA: TGTGCCAGCAGCCCCGATACAAAAGAGACAGGGACTGGAAATGAGCAGTTCTTC.

In this sample, this clone turned up once. The chain has TRBV2 and TRBJ2-7; 9 nucleotides agree with TRBD2. The CDR3 consists of 14 residues. V lost 7 bases to trimming and J lost 1 base; unmatched junction nucleotides: 5. Germline CDR1 SNHLY, CDR2 FYNNEI. CDR3 amino acids: CASKFSGGSYEQYF. CDR3 DNA: TGTGCCAGCAAATTTAGCGGGGGATCCTACGAGCAGTACTTC. Combining the CDR3 with reference TRBV2 and TRBJ2-7 gives the whole variable domain EPEVTQTPSHQVTQMGQEVILRCVPISNHLYFYWYRQILGQKVEFLVSFYNNEISEKSEIFDDQFSVERPDGSNFTLKIRSTKLEDSAMYFCASKFSGGSYEQYFGPGTRLTVT.